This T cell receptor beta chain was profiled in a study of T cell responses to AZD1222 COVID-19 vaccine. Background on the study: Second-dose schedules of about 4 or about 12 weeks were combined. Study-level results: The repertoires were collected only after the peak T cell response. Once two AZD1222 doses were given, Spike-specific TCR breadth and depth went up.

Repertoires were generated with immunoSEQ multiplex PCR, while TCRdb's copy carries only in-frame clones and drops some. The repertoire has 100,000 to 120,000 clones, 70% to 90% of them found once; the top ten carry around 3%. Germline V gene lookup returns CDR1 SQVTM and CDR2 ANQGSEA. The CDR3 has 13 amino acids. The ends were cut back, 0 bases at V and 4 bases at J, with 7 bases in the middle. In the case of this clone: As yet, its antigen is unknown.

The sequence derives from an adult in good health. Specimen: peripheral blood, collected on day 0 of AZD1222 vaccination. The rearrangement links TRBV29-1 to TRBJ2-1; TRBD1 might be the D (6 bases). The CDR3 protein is CSVEEQGYNEQFF. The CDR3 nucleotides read TGCAGCGTTGAAGAACAGGGATACAATGAGCAGTTCTTC.